Below, 17 T cell receptor beta chains from the same sample are listed, as sequenced in a study of patients and donors after allogeneic stem cell transplantation. TCRdb re-called the RT-PCR reads through MiXCR, storing one row per CDR3 protein. In the table there are 920,000 or so distinct CDR3 sequences, about 20% of which are singletons. Sequencing input: blood, either unsorted or a sorted T cell fraction (not recorded which). These TCRs come from a human donor who was either an allogeneic HSCT recipient or a stem cell or donor lymphocyte infusion donor (not recorded which). It is not recorded whose cells these are; they may come from a transplant donor.

This clonotype has only a few counts. The genes are TRBV2 and TRBJ2-5; D is ambiguous. The ends were cut back, 3 bases at V and 0 bases at J, with 11 bases in the middle. Germline V gene lookup returns CDR1 SNHLY and CDR2 FYNNEI. CDR3 length equals 15 residues. In nucleotides, the CDR3 is TGTGCCAGCAGTGATCTTCGGGCGTACCAAGAGACCCAGTACTTC. Translating gives CASSDLRAYQETQYF.

This clonotype turned up a few times. V gene TRBV6-1 combines with J gene TRBJ2-7; D not resolved. V lost 3 bases, J lost 1 base, and 16 bases lay in between. CDR3 length: 16 amino acids. Germline CDR1 is MNHNS and CDR2 is SASEGT. The CDR3 DNA sequence: TGTGCCAGCAGTGAGGGTTTTTCTCCTGGGTCCTACGAGCAGTACTTC. Translated: CASSEGFSPGSYEQYF.

The rearrangement uses TRBV5-1 and TRBJ1-2; 7 nucleotides line up with TRBD1. The CDR3 consists of 15 residues. Germline V gene sequence: CDR1 SGHRS, CDR2 YFSETQ. Trimming at V came to 0 bases and at J to 2 bases, leaving 4 bases not matched to a gene. The chain's CDR3 is CASSLDGQVNYGYTF. The CDR3 nucleotides read TGCGCCAGCAGCTTGGATGGACAGGTGAACTATGGCTACACCTTC.

The chain couples TRBV6-5 to TRBJ1-3; TRBD1 aligns across 7 bases. Trimming at V came to 0 bases and at J to 4 bases, leaving 6 bases not matched to a gene. The CDR3 length is 16 residues. Looked up from germline, CDR1 is MNHEY and CDR2 is SVGAGI. CDR3: CASSYSLGGRGNTIYF. As DNA, the CDR3 is TGTGCCAGCAGTTACTCGCTAGGGGGCAGAGGAAACACCATATATTTT.

V gene TRBV15 combines with J gene TRBJ1-4, with D possibly matching TRBD1 (5 bases). Germline CDR1 LNHNV, CDR2 YYDKDF (reference sequence). Trimming left V 1 base short and J 5 bases short, with 8 bases between. This CDR3 is built from 14 residues. The CDR3 spells CATSRGQMNEKLFF. The CDR3 region has the DNA TGTGCCACCAGCAGAGGACAGATGAATGAAAAACTGTTTTTT.

The chain recombines TRBV29-1 with TRBJ2-7; possibly TRBD1 for D (5 bases). Germline CDR1 SQVTM, CDR2 ANQGSEA. The CDR3 is 17 residues long. V gave up 4 bases and J gave up 4 bases, with 26 bases separating them. CDR3 DNA: TGCAGCGTTGTTTGGGTGTCTAGGGGCGAAGATACATACGAGCAGTACTTC. This gives the protein CSVVWVSRGEDTYEQYF.

This clonotype was picked up a small number of times. This chain uses TRBV5-1 with TRBJ2-1, with 11 bases that match TRBD1. The CDR3 consists of 16 residues. The germline gives CDR1 SGHRS, CDR2 YFSETQ. V was clipped by 3 bases and J by 7 bases; unmatched bases: 9. The CDR3 reads CASSSDRGLRSNEQFF. The CDR3 DNA sequence: TGCGCCAGCAGCTCGGACAGGGGGCTTAGGAGTAATGAGCAGTTCTTC.

J is TRBJ1-2 and V is TRBV5-1; D is uncertain. Looked up from germline, CDR1 is SGHRS and CDR2 is YFSETQ. V lost 0 bases and J lost 2, with 8 bases in between. The CDR3 has 14 residues. CDR3 region: CASSLDLRNYGYTF. The CDR3 DNA reads as TGCGCCAGCAGCTTGGATCTGAGAAACTATGGCTACACCTTC.

This clonotype was seen only a few times. V usage is TRBV9 and J usage is TRBJ2-1, with TRBD1 as a possible D gene (5 bases). Trimming shortened V by 4 bases and J by 5 bases, and 19 bases separated the two germline ends. Germline V gives CDR1 SGDLS, CDR2 YYNGEE. This CDR3 is 16 amino acids long. The CDR3 reads CASSHLVTAVDNEQFF. The CDR3 region has the DNA TGTGCCAGCAGCCACCTGGTGACAGCAGTAGACAATGAGCAGTTCTTC.

This chain links TRBV6-5 with TRBJ2-2; 11 bases agree with TRBD2. Germline CDR1 and CDR2: MNHEY and SVGAGI. V lost 0 bases to trimming and J lost 6 bases; unmatched junction nucleotides: 3. The CDR3 covers 16 residues. In nucleotides, the CDR3 is TGTGCCAGCAGTTACTCGGTGACTAGCGGGGCCGGGGAGCTGTTTTTT. This gives the protein CASSYSVTSGAGELFF.

This clonotype was detected a few times. The CDR3 is CATSDPDRFYNEQFF. The CDR3 coding sequence is TGTGCCACCAGTGACCCGGACAGGTTCTACAATGAGCAGTTCTTC. The chain joins TRBV24-1 to TRBJ2-1; 7 nucleotides line up with TRBD1. This CDR3 contains 15 residues. The V segment lost 4 bases and the J segment 3 bases; nucleotides outside the gene matches: 5. Germline V gene lookup returns CDR1 KGHDR and CDR2 SFDVKD.

The rearrangement uses TRBV6-5 and TRBJ1-2, with 9 bases that match TRBD1. The CDR3 has 14 amino acids. With V trimmed by 2 bases and J by 7 bases, 5 bases remained unmatched. The germline V gene has CDR1 MNHEY and CDR2 SVGAGI. CDR3 loop: CASSYQDRGGGYTF. The CDR3 DNA is TGTGCCAGCAGTTACCAGGACAGGGGTGGTGGCTACACCTTC.

The rearrangement uses TRBV9 and TRBJ2-7; D possibly corresponds to TRBD2 (5 bases). V was pared by 4 bases and J by 6 bases, with 14 bases between. Per the germline V gene, CDR1 is SGDLS and CDR2 is YYNGEE. The CDR3 extends over 13 amino acids. CDR3 residues: CASSPRDFGEQYF. CDR3 nucleotides: TGTGCCAGCAGCCCCCGGGATTTTGGCGAGCAGTACTTC. Together with reference TRBV9 and TRBJ2-7, the CDR3 gives the full variable domain: DSGVTQTPKHLITATGQRVTLRCSPRSGDLSVYWYQQSLDQGLQFLIQYYNGEERAKGNILERFSAQQFPDLHSELNLSSLELGDSALYFCASSPRDFGEQYFGPGTRLTVT.

This clonotype was observed a few times. The rearrangement uses TRBV20-1 and TRBJ2-7; 7 bases align to TRBD2. The length of the CDR3 is 14 residues. The germline V gene encodes CDR1 DFQATT and CDR2 SNEGSKA (reference sequence). J lost 4 bases, V lost 3 bases, and 9 bases had no gene match. DNA of the CDR3: TGCAGTGCTAGCCCCCGGGACTACGGGTACGAGCAGTACTTC. Protein: CSASPRDYGYEQYF.

This clonotype occurred a few times. The J gene is TRBJ2-2, the V gene TRBV7-9; 7 nucleotides agree with TRBD2. Per the germline V gene, CDR1 is SEHNR and CDR2 is FQNEAQ (reference sequence). This CDR3 region has 13 residues. The V and J ends lost 5 bases and 6 bases, in that order; junction bases with no gene match: 3. This CDR3 reads CASSVTSAGELFF. CDR3 DNA sequence: TGTGCCAGCAGCGTAACTAGCGCCGGGGAGCTGTTTTTT.

This clonotype was counted a few times. The chain carries TRBV20-1 and TRBJ2-5, with 7 bases aligning to TRBD2. V lost 7 bases to trimming and J lost 5 bases; unmatched junction nucleotides: 10. The germline V gene encodes CDR1 DFQATT and CDR2 SNEGSKA (reference sequence). CDR3 length: 13 amino acids. The CDR3 DNA follows: TGCAGTGGGCAAGCGGGGAGGAAGGAGACCCAGTACTTC. Its protein is CSGQAGRKETQYF.

J is TRBJ2-3 and V is TRBV20-1; 10 bases map to TRBD2. The CDR3 extends over 14 amino acids. The junction had 8 bases not matched to a gene; V was cut back by 6 bases and J by 5 bases. Looked up from germline, CDR1 is DFQATT and CDR2 is SNEGSKA (reference sequence). Here the CDR3 DNA reads TGCAGTGCATTAGCGGGGGGCCGGGGAGATACGCAGTATTTT. Protein product: CSALAGGRGDTQYF.